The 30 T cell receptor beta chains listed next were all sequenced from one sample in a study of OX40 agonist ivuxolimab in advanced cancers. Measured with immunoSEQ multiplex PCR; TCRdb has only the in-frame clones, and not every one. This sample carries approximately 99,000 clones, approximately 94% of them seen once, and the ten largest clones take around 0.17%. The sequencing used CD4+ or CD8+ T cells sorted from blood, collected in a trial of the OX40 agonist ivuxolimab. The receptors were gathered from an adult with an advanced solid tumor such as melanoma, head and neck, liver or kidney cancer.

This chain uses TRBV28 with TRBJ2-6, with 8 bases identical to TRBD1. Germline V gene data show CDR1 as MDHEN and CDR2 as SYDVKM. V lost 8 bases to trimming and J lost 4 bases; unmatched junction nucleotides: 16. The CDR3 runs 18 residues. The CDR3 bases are TGTGCCAGCGGCCAGCCTGGGGCAGGGGGCTCAGGGGCCAACGTCCTGACTTTC. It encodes CASGQPGAGGSGANVLTF.

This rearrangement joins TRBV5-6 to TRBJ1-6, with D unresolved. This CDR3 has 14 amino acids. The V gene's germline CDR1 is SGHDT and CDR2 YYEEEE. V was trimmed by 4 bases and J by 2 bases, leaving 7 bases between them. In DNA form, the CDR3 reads TGTGCCAGCAGCCCGCGTGCCTATAATTCACCCCTCCACTTT. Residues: CASSPRAYNSPLHF.

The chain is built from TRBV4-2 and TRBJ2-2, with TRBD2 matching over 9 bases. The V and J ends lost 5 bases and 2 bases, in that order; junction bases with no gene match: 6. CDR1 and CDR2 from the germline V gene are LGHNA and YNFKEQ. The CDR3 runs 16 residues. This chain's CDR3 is CASSYSTSGNTGELFF. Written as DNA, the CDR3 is TGTGCCAGCAGCTATTCGACTAGCGGTAACACCGGGGAGCTGTTTTTT.

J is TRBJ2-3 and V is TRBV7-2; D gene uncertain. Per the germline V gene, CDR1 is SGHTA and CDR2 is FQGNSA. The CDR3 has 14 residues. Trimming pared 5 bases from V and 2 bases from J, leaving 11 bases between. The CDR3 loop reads CASSPRTTTDTQYF. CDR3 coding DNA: TGTGCCAGCAGCCCACGGACCACCACAGATACGCAGTATTTT.

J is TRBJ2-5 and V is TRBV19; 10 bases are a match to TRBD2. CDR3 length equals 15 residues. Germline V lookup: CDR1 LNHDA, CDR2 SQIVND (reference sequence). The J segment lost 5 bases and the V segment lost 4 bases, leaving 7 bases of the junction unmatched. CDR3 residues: CASSTLAGVVETQYF. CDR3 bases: TGTGCCAGTAGTACCCTAGCGGGAGTTGTTGAGACCCAGTACTTC.

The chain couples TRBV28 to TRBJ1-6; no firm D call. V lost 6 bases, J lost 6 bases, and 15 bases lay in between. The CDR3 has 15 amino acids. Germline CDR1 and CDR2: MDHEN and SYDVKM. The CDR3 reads CASRTPAESNSPLHF. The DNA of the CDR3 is TGTGCCAGCAGGACACCCGCCGAAAGTAATTCACCCCTCCACTTT.

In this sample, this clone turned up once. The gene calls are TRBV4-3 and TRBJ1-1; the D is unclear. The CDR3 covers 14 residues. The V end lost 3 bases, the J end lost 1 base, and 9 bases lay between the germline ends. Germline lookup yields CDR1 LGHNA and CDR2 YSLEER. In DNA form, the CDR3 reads TGCGCCAGCAGCCAGGTCTCCGGGAACACTGAAGCTTTCTTT. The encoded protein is CASSQVSGNTEAFF.

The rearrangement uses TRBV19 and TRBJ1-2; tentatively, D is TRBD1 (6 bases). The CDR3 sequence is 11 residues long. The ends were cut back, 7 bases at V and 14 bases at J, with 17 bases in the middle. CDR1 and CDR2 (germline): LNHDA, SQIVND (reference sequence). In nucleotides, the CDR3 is TGTGCCAGTAAACTCGGTAACAGGGAGACCTTC. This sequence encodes CASKLGNRETF.

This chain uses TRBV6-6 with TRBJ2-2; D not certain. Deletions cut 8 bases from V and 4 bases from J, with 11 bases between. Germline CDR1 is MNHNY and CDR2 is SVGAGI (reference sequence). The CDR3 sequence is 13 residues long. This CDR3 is CASDSPPTGELFF. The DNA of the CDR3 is TGTGCCAGCGATTCACCACCCACCGGGGAGCTGTTTTTT.

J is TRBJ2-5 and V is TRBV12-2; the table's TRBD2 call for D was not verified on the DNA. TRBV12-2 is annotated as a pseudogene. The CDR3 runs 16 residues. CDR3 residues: CASRLGAGGPQETQYF. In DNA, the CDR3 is TGTGCAAGTCGCTTGGGGGCGGGAGGGCCCCAAGAGACCCAGTACTTC.

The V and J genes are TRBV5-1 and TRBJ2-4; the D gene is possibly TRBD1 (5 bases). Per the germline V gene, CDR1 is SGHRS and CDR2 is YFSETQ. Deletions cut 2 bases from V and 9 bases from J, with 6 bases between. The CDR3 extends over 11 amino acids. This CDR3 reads CASSFQGIQYF. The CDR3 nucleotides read TGCGCCAGCAGCTTCCAGGGCATTCAGTACTTC.

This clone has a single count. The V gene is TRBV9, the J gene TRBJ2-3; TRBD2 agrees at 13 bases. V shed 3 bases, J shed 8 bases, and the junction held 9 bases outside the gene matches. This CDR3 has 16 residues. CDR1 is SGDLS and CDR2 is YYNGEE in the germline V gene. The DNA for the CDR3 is TGTGCCAGCAGCGCCGGGACTAGCGGGACCACGGGTACGCAGTATTTT. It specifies CASSAGTSGTTGTQYF.

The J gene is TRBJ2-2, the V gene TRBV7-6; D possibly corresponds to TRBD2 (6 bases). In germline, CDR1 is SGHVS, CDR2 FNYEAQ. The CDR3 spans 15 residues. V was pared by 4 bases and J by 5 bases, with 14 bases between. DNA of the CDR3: TGTGCCAGCAGCTCACCTCCACGGGGGACCGGGGAGCTGTTTTTT. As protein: CASSSPPRGTGELFF.

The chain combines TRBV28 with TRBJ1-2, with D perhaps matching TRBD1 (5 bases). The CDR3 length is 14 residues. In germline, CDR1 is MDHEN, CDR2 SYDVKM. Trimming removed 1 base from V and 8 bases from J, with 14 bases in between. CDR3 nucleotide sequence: TGTGCCAGCAGTTTATTTTCCGGGACTGGCGGCTACACCTTC. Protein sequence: CASSLFSGTGGYTF.

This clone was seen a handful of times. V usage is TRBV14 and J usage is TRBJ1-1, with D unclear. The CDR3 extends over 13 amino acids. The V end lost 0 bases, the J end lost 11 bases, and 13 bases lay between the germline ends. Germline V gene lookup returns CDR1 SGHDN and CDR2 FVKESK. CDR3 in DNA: TGTGCCAGCAGCCAAGATTCATTAGTATCGGCTTTCTTT. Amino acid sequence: CASSQDSLVSAFF.

The CDR3 protein is CASSPGQVTGNTIYF. CDR3 in DNA: TGCGCCAGCAGCCCCGGGCAGGTAACCGGAAACACCATATATTTT. The chain combines TRBV5-1 with TRBJ1-3; D is undetermined. The CDR3 consists of 15 residues. Looked up from germline, CDR1 is SGHRS and CDR2 is YFSETQ. Deletions cut 4 bases from V and 4 bases from J, with 15 bases between.

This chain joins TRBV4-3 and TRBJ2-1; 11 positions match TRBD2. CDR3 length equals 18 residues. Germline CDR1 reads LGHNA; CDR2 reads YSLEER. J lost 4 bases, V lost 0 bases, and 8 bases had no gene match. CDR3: CASSQDHLAGGLYNEQFF. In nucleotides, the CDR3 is TGCGCCAGCAGCCAAGACCATCTAGCGGGGGGACTATACAATGAGCAGTTCTTC.

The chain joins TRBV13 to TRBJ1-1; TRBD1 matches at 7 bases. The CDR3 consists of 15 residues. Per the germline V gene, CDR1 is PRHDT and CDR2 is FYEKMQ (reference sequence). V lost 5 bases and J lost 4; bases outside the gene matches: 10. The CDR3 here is CASSPGPRGGTEAFF. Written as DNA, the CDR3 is TGTGCCAGCAGCCCCGGGCCCAGGGGGGGCACTGAAGCTTTCTTT.

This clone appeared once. For the CDR3, the DNA is TGTGCCGGTCGTCGGACAGAACTGACCGGGGAGCTGTTTTTT. Encoded protein: CAGRRTELTGELFF. The genes are TRBV6-6 and TRBJ2-2; maybe TRBD1 (6 bases). The CDR3 length is 14 residues. Trimming took off 11 bases at V and 5 bases at J, with 18 bases between the two ends. The germline CDR1 and CDR2 sequences are MNHNY and SVGAGI (reference sequence).

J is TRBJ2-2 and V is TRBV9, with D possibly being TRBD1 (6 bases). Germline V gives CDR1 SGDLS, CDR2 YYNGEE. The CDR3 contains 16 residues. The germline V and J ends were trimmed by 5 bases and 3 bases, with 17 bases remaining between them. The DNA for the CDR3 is TGTGCCAGCAGTTTACAGGGAGTACGGCACACCGGGGAGCTGTTTTTT. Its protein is CASSLQGVRHTGELFF.

The CDR3: CASSFVTGSSGDYGYTF. CDR3 nucleotide sequence: TGTGCCAGCAGCTTCGTTACGGGATCTTCGGGGGACTATGGCTACACCTTC. The genes are TRBV7-2 and TRBJ1-2; D is perhaps TRBD1 (5 bases). Between the trimmed V and J ends, which lost 3 bases and 3 bases, there was a span of 20 bases. This CDR3 has 17 residues. Germline loops: CDR1 SGHTA, CDR2 FQGNSA.

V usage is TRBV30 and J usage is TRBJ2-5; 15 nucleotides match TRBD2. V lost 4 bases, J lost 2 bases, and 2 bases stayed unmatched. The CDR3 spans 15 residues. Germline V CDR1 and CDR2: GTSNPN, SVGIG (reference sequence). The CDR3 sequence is CAWKGLAGGQETQYF. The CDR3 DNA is TGTGCCTGGAAAGGACTAGCGGGAGGGCAAGAGACCCAGTACTTC.

CDR3: CASSPGTSGRVYEQYF. The CDR3 DNA follows: TGTGCCAGCAGCCCTGGGACTAGCGGGAGAGTCTACGAGCAGTACTTC. This rearrangement joins TRBV5-6 to TRBJ2-7, with 14 bases that match TRBD2. The CDR3 covers 16 residues. The germline V gene encodes CDR1 SGHDT and CDR2 YYEEEE. V was pared by 4 bases and J by 3 bases, with 6 bases of the junction left unmatched.

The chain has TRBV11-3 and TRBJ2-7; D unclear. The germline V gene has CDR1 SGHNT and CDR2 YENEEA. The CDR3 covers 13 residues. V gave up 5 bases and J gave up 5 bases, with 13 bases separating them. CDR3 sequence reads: CASSPGPKDEQYF. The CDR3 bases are TGTGCCAGCAGCCCCGGCCCTAAAGACGAGCAGTACTTC.

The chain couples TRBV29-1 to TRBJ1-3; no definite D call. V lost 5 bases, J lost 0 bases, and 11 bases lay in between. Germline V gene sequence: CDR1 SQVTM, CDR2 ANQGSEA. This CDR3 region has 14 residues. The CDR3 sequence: CSVSDGSSGNTIYF. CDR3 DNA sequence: TGCAGCGTTTCCGACGGGAGCTCTGGAAACACCATATATTTT. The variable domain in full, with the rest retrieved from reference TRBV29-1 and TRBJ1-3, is SAVISQKPSRDICQRGTSLTIQCQVDSQVTMMFWYRQQPGQSLTLIATANQGSEATYESGFVIDKFPISRPNLTFSTLTVSNMSPEDSSIYLCSVSDGSSGNTIYFGEGSWLTVV.

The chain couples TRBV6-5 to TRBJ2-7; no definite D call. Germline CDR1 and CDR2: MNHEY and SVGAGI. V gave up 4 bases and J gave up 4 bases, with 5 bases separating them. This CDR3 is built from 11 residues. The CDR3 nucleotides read TGTGCCAGCAGTTGGGAATACGAGCAGTACTTC. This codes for CASSWEYEQYF.

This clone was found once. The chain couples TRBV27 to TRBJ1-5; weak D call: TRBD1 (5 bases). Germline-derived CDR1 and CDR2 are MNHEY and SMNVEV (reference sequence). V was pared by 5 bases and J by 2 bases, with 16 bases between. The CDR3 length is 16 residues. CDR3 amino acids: CASSTQGGWGNQPQHF. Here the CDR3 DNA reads TGTGCCAGCAGTACTCAGGGTGGTTGGGGCAATCAGCCCCAGCATTTT.

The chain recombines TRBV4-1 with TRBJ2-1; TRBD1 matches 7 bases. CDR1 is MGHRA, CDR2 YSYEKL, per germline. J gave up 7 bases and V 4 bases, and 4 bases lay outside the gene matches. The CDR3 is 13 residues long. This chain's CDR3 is CASSPTGVNEQFF. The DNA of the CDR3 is TGCGCCAGCAGCCCAACAGGGGTGAATGAGCAGTTCTTC.

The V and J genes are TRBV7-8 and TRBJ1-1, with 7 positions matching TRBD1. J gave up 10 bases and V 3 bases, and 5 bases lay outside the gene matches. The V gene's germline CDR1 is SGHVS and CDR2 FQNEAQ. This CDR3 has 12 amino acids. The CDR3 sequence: CASSLEGAGAFF. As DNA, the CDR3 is TGTGCCAGCAGCTTGGAGGGGGCGGGAGCTTTCTTT.

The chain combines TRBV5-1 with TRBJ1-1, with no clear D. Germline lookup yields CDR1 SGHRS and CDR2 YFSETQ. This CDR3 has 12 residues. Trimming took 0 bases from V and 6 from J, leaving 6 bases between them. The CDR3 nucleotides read TGCGCCAGCAGCTTGGACCTCGCTGAAGCTTTCTTT. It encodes CASSLDLAEAFF.